This paragraph reports one T cell receptor (beta chain). This record comes from a study of shared clonotypes between healthy human individuals. Measured with immunoSEQ multiplex PCR; TCRdb has only the in-frame clones, and not every one. The sample records about 1 million clones, approximately 70% being singletons. The clonotype comes from a man between 18 and 35 years old in good health. The sequenced material came from memory CD4+ T cells sorted from blood. Subset defined: CD45RA-negative fraction.

The CDR3 DNA sequence: TGTGCCAGCAGAGGACAGGGCGACTACGAGCAGTACTTC. It specifies CASRGQGDYEQYF. The V gene is TRBV25-1, the J gene TRBJ2-5; 8 nucleotides agree with TRBD1. TRBJ2-7 matches the DNA end more closely, so the J call is doubtful. Germline values: CDR1 MGHDK, CDR2 SYGVNS. The CDR3 contains 13 residues.